These 6 T cell receptor beta chains were all obtained from the same sample, sequenced in a study of post-analysis software for immune sequencing data. Study results and caveats: Patients had higher frequencies than controls of five or six TRBV segments, including TRBV5-6, TRBV5-1 and TRBV20-1.

Each TCR beta cDNA library carried unique molecular identifiers. TCRdb fed the PCR reads into MiXCR, producing one record per CDR3 protein. The table lists about 820,000 distinct CDR3 sequences, approximately 57% of them singletons. Their cognate antigens are unknown. The specimen sequenced was blood. The receptors shown here come from a girl aged 10 to 17 with multiple sclerosis.

For this clonotype: The junction shows a germline mismatch at one end, possibly a read error. This chain connects TRBV20-1 to TRBJ2-7, with TRBD1 as a possible D gene (7 bases). CDR3 length: 12 residues. The germline V gene has CDR1 DFQATT and CDR2 SNEGSKA (reference sequence). Here the CDR3 reads CRAGQEGYEQYF. DNA for the CDR3: TGCCGTGCAGGACAGGAGGGGTACGAGCAGTACTTC.

This clonotype was recorded only once. This chain uses TRBV29-1 with TRBJ2-1; tentatively, D is TRBD1 (6 bases). This CDR3 is 13 amino acids long. CDR1 is SQVTM and CDR2 is ANQGSEA in the germline V gene. V was shortened by 6 bases and J by 2 bases, with 11 bases between the two germline ends. The CDR3 reads CSVGQSAYNEQFF. CDR3 coding DNA: TGCAGCGTGGGACAAAGCGCCTACAATGAGCAGTTCTTC.

This clonotype was counted only a few times. The CDR3 region is CATSRDLGSDEQYF. CDR3 DNA: TGTGCCACCAGCAGAGACTTGGGTTCGGACGAGCAGTACTTC. The rearrangement links TRBV15 to TRBJ2-7; D uncertain. Germline loops: CDR1 LNHNV, CDR2 YYDKDF (reference sequence). Trimming pared 0 bases from V and 5 bases from J, leaving 11 bases between. There are 14 residues in the CDR3.

This clonotype was observed a few times. The rearrangement links TRBV27 to TRBJ2-6; weak D call: TRBD1 (6 bases). The CDR3 runs 16 residues. V was pared by 6 bases and J by 0 bases, with 12 bases between. Germline values: CDR1 MNHEY, CDR2 SMNVEV (reference sequence). CDR3 loop: CASRDRGFSGANVLTF. Here the CDR3 DNA reads TGTGCCAGCAGGGACAGAGGGTTCTCTGGGGCCAACGTCCTGACTTTC.

This clonotype turned up a few times. The CDR3 region has the DNA TGTGCCAGCAGCTCCCCATGGCGGGGGACGTACCAAGAGACCCAGTACTTC. Protein: CASSSPWRGTYQETQYF. V is TRBV5-6 and J is TRBJ2-5; 7 bases are shared with TRBD2. J gave up 0 bases and V 3 bases, and 11 bases lay outside the gene matches. CDR1 SGHDT and CDR2 YYEEEE come from the germline V gene. The CDR3 sequence is 17 residues long.

This chain uses TRBV29-1 with TRBJ1-5, with D possibly matching TRBD1 (6 bases). Trimming pared 4 bases from V and 1 base from J, leaving 8 bases between. Germline V gives CDR1 SQVTM, CDR2 ANQGSEA. The length of the CDR3 is 13 residues. The CDR3 region has the DNA TGCAGCGTTGTGCAGGGGAGCAATCAGCCCCAGCATTTT. As protein: CSVVQGSNQPQHF.